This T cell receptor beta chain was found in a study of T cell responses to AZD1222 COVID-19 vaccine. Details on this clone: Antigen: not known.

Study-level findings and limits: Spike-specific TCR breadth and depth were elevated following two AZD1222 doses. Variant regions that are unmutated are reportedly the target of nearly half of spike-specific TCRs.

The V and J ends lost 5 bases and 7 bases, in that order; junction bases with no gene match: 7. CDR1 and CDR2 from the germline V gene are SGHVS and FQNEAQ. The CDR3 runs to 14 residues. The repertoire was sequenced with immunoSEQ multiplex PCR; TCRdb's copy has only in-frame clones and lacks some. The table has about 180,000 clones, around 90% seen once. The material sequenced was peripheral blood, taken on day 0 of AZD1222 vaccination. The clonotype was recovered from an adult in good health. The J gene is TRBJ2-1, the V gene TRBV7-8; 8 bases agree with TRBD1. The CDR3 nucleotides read TGTGCCAGCAGCCATTGGACAGGGAGGAATGAGCAGTTCTTC. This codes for CASSHWTGRNEQFF.